The rows below give T cell receptor beta chains drawn from one sample of a study of blood T cells in healthy people across ages. TCRdb analysed the 5' RACE reads with MiXCR anew, one entry per CDR3 protein. The sample has 700,000 or so distinct CDR3 sequences; 22% are singletons. Sequencing was performed on blood. These receptors were collected from an older man in good health. CDR3s include the opening cysteine and the closing phenylalanine or tryptophan. D genes are given only for firm matches. Expanded clones are given a class, and other clones once, few, many or no size at all.

v_call: TRBV30; d_call: NA; clone_size: few; j_call: TRBJ1-2; cdr3_aa: CAWGPIVGLDYGYTF; cdr3_nt: TGTGCCTGGGGCCCCATTGTGGGGCTAGACTATGGCTACACCTTC
v_call: TRBV6-2/TRBV6-3; d_call: NA; clone_size: many; j_call: TRBJ2-5; cdr3_aa: CASSARLGQETQYF; cdr3_nt: TGTGCCAGCAGTGCCCGACTAGGCCAAGAGACCCAGTACTTC
v_call: TRBV5-1; d_call: TRBD2; clone_size: NA; j_call: TRBJ2-2; cdr3_aa: CASSLGREKAGELFF; cdr3_nt: TGCGCCAGCAGCTTGGGGCGGGAGAAAGCCGGGGAGCTGTTTTTT
v_call: TRBV20-1; d_call: TRBD2; clone_size: NA; j_call: TRBJ2-7; cdr3_aa: CSVDGGASYEQYF; cdr3_nt: TGCAGTGTGGACGGGGGGGCATCCTACGAGCAGTACTTC
v_call: TRBV3-1; d_call: TRBD1; clone_size: few; j_call: TRBJ1-5; cdr3_aa: CASSLTGGTGNNQPQHF; cdr3_nt: TGTGCCAGCAGCCTAACCGGCGGGACAGGGAACAATCAGCCCCAGCATTTT
v_call: TRBV9; d_call: NA; clone_size: NA; j_call: TRBJ2-3; cdr3_aa: CASSAWGSTDTQYF; cdr3_nt: TGTGCCAGCAGCGCATGGGGGAGCACAGATACGCAGTATTTT
v_call: TRBV24-1; d_call: NA; clone_size: few; j_call: TRBJ2-7; cdr3_aa: CATSDDRGTSYEQYF; cdr3_nt: TGTGCCACCAGTGATGACCGTGGGACTTCCTACGAGCAGTACTTC
v_call: TRBV4-1; d_call: NA; clone_size: NA; j_call: TRBJ2-1; cdr3_aa: CASSQEPYEQFF; cdr3_nt: TGCGCCAGCAGCCAAGAACCATATGAGCAGTTCTTC
v_call: TRBV5-4; d_call: NA; clone_size: many; j_call: TRBJ2-3; cdr3_aa: CASSLAFGGSDTQYF; cdr3_nt: TGTGCCAGCAGCTTGGCCTTTGGGGGATCAGATACGCAGTATTTT
v_call: TRBV20-1; d_call: NA; clone_size: NA; j_call: TRBJ2-3; cdr3_aa: CSAPLHTDTQYF; cdr3_nt: TGCAGTGCCCCGCTGCACACAGATACGCAGTATTTT
v_call: TRBV5-6; d_call: NA; clone_size: NA; j_call: TRBJ1-1; cdr3_aa: CASSFQGTVSEAFF; cdr3_nt: TGTGCCAGCAGCTTCCAGGGCACGGTTTCTGAAGCTTTCTTT
v_call: TRBV7-6; d_call: TRBD1; clone_size: NA; j_call: TRBJ1-3; cdr3_aa: CASSRTGIGNTIYF; cdr3_nt: TGTGCCAGCAGCCGGACAGGGATCGGAAACACCATATATTTT
v_call: TRBV3-1; d_call: TRBD2; clone_size: many; j_call: TRBJ2-1; cdr3_aa: CASSQDPGGNEQFF; cdr3_nt: TGTGCCAGCAGCCAAGACCCGGGGGGCAATGAGCAGTTCTTC
v_call: TRBV7-8; d_call: NA; clone_size: many; j_call: TRBJ2-7; cdr3_aa: CASSLGQPYEQYF; cdr3_nt: TGTGCCAGCAGCTTAGGGCAGCCCTACGAGCAGTACTTC
v_call: TRBV12-3/TRBV12-4; d_call: NA; clone_size: few; j_call: TRBJ2-3; cdr3_aa: CASRVSGRGIDTQYF; cdr3_nt: TGTGCCAGCAGAGTGAGCGGCAGGGGAATTGATACGCAGTATTTT
v_call: TRBV15; d_call: NA; clone_size: few; j_call: TRBJ2-7; cdr3_aa: CATSRDLATYEQYF; cdr3_nt: TGTGCCACCAGCAGAGATTTGGCTACCTACGAGCAGTACTTC
v_call: TRBV28; d_call: TRBD1; clone_size: NA; j_call: TRBJ1-2; cdr3_aa: CASHRGSYGYTF; cdr3_nt: TGTGCCAGCCACAGGGGAAGCTATGGCTACACCTTC
v_call: TRBV12-3/TRBV12-4; d_call: NA; clone_size: NA; j_call: TRBJ1-1; cdr3_aa: CASSFGGSGREAFF; cdr3_nt: TGTGCCAGCAGTTTTGGCGGGTCGGGGAGGGAAGCTTTCTTT
v_call: TRBV29-1; d_call: NA; clone_size: NA; j_call: TRBJ2-5; cdr3_aa: CSVVMETQYF; cdr3_nt: TGCAGCGTTGTGATGGAGACCCAGTACTTC
v_call: TRBV12-3/TRBV12-4; d_call: NA; clone_size: NA; j_call: TRBJ1-1; cdr3_aa: CASSLGDTRKSEAFF; cdr3_nt: TGTGCCAGCAGTTTAGGGGACACACGCAAGAGTGAAGCTTTCTTT
v_call: TRBV29-1; d_call: NA; clone_size: NA; j_call: TRBJ1-2; cdr3_aa: CSVRTAYGYTF; cdr3_nt: TGCAGCGTTAGGACAGCCTATGGCTACACCTTC
v_call: TRBV6-5; d_call: NA; clone_size: NA; j_call: TRBJ1-1; cdr3_aa: CASSHPRANTEAFF; cdr3_nt: TGTGCCAGCAGTCACCCACGAGCAAACACTGAAGCTTTCTTT
v_call: TRBV5-6; d_call: NA; clone_size: NA; j_call: TRBJ2-2; cdr3_aa: CASSFRTGELFF; cdr3_nt: TGTGCCAGCAGCTTCAGGACCGGGGAGCTGTTTTTT
v_call: TRBV24-1; d_call: TRBD1; clone_size: NA; j_call: TRBJ1-5; cdr3_aa: CATQGQGEEPQHF; cdr3_nt: TGTGCCACCCAAGGACAGGGTGAAGAGCCCCAGCATTTT
v_call: TRBV5-1; d_call: TRBD1; clone_size: many; j_call: TRBJ2-3; cdr3_aa: CASSLRQGHTDTQYF; cdr3_nt: TGCGCCAGCAGCCTACGACAGGGACACACAGATACGCAGTATTTT
v_call: TRBV7-8; d_call: NA; clone_size: many; j_call: TRBJ1-5; cdr3_aa: CASSLVRSASNQPQHF; cdr3_nt: TGTGCCAGCAGCTTAGTCCGGTCCGCCTCCAATCAGCCCCAGCATTTT
v_call: TRBV6-6; d_call: TRBD2; clone_size: NA; j_call: TRBJ2-1; cdr3_aa: CASSYSSGGVRDEQFF; cdr3_nt: TGTGCCAGCAGTTACTCGAGCGGGGGGGTTAGGGATGAGCAGTTCTTC
v_call: TRBV5-1; d_call: NA; clone_size: NA; j_call: TRBJ1-4; cdr3_aa: CASSYGTREEKLFF; cdr3_nt: TGCGCCAGCAGCTATGGGACTAGAGAGGAAAAACTGTTTTTT
v_call: TRBV5-5; d_call: NA; clone_size: few; j_call: TRBJ2-5; cdr3_aa: CASSPTTYQETQYF; cdr3_nt: TGTGCCAGCAGTCCGACAACGTACCAAGAGACCCAGTACTTC
v_call: TRBV7-9; d_call: NA; clone_size: few; j_call: TRBJ2-2; cdr3_aa: CASSLQGRIGELFF; cdr3_nt: TGTGCCAGCAGCCTACAGGGCCGGATCGGGGAGCTGTTTTTT
v_call: TRBV15; d_call: TRBD1; clone_size: few; j_call: TRBJ1-1; cdr3_aa: CATNRGGPNTEAFF; cdr3_nt: TGTGCCACCAACCGAGGGGGCCCGAACACTGAAGCTTTCTTT
v_call: TRBV10-3; d_call: NA; clone_size: NA; j_call: TRBJ1-1; cdr3_aa: CAIRNTGNTEAFF; cdr3_nt: TGTGCCATCAGGAATACAGGGAACACTGAAGCTTTCTTT
v_call: TRBV9; d_call: NA; clone_size: few; j_call: TRBJ2-7; cdr3_aa: CASSPVGQPPYEQYF; cdr3_nt: TGTGCCAGCAGCCCCGTCGGACAGCCCCCCTACGAGCAGTACTTC
v_call: TRBV4-3; d_call: NA; clone_size: many; j_call: TRBJ1-3; cdr3_aa: CASSQDNSGNTIYF; cdr3_nt: TGCGCCAGCAGCCAAGACAACTCTGGAAACACCATATATTTT
v_call: TRBV4-2; d_call: NA; clone_size: NA; j_call: TRBJ2-3; cdr3_aa: CASSQLQGTDTQYF; cdr3_nt: TGTGCCAGCAGCCAACTACAGGGCACAGATACGCAGTATTTT
v_call: TRBV7-2; d_call: TRBD2; clone_size: NA; j_call: TRBJ2-3; cdr3_aa: CASSFGGRGFTDTQYF; cdr3_nt: TGTGCCAGCAGCTTTGGCGGGAGGGGATTCACAGATACGCAGTATTTT
v_call: TRBV2; d_call: TRBD1; clone_size: few; j_call: TRBJ2-5; cdr3_aa: CASARTGLETQYF; cdr3_nt: TGTGCCAGCGCCAGGACAGGGTTAGAGACCCAGTACTTC
v_call: TRBV6-1; d_call: NA; clone_size: NA; j_call: TRBJ2-1; cdr3_aa: CASGADRRNEQFF; cdr3_nt: TGTGCCAGCGGGGCGGACCGGCGGAATGAGCAGTTCTTC
v_call: TRBV3-1; d_call: NA; clone_size: NA; j_call: TRBJ2-7; cdr3_aa: CARRTTPYEQYF; cdr3_nt: TGTGCCAGGAGGACGACCCCCTACGAGCAGTACTTC
v_call: TRBV12-3/TRBV12-4; d_call: NA; clone_size: NA; j_call: TRBJ1-5; cdr3_aa: CASSLEGVNQPQHF; cdr3_nt: TGTGCCAGCAGTTTGGAGGGGGTAAATCAGCCCCAGCATTTT
v_call: TRBV7-2; d_call: NA; clone_size: NA; j_call: TRBJ2-5; cdr3_aa: CASSFAGTHWETQYF; cdr3_nt: TGTGCCAGCAGCTTCGCCGGGACTCACTGGGAGACCCAGTACTTC
v_call: TRBV5-1; d_call: NA; clone_size: NA; j_call: TRBJ1-1; cdr3_aa: CASSHPWNTEAFF; cdr3_nt: TGCGCCAGCAGCCATCCATGGAACACTGAAGCTTTCTTT
v_call: TRBV21-1; d_call: NA; clone_size: NA; j_call: TRBJ2-3; cdr3_aa: CASSNRDRVPDTQYF; cdr3_nt: TGTGCCAGCAGCAACCGGGACAGGGTACCAGATACGCAGTATTTT
v_call: TRBV5-1; d_call: NA; clone_size: many; j_call: TRBJ2-3; cdr3_aa: CASSFAADTSTDTQYF; cdr3_nt: TGCGCCAGCAGCTTCGCGGCCGACACTAGCACAGATACGCAGTATTTT
v_call: TRBV7-2; d_call: TRBD1; clone_size: NA; j_call: TRBJ1-4; cdr3_aa: CASRPGTGVEKLFF; cdr3_nt: TGTGCCAGCAGGCCTGGGACAGGGGTCGAAAAACTGTTTTTT
v_call: TRBV29-1; d_call: TRBD1; clone_size: NA; j_call: TRBJ1-2; cdr3_aa: CSAWTGEGAGYTF; cdr3_nt: TGCAGCGCCTGGACAGGGGAAGGGGCGGGCTACACCTTC
v_call: TRBV7-2; d_call: NA; clone_size: NA; j_call: TRBJ1-3; cdr3_aa: CASSLGARTAGNTIYF; cdr3_nt: TGTGCCAGCAGCTTAGGGGCTCGGACGGCTGGAAACACCATATATTTT
v_call: TRBV10-3; d_call: NA; clone_size: few; j_call: TRBJ2-1; cdr3_aa: CAISDRADNEQFF; cdr3_nt: TGTGCCATCAGTGACAGGGCCGACAATGAGCAGTTCTTC
v_call: TRBV30; d_call: NA; clone_size: NA; j_call: TRBJ2-1; cdr3_aa: CAWSDFDEQFF; cdr3_nt: TGTGCCTGGAGTGACTTCGATGAGCAGTTCTTC
v_call: TRBV29-1; d_call: TRBD1; clone_size: NA; j_call: TRBJ2-5; cdr3_aa: CSVLPGGMETQYF; cdr3_nt: TGCAGCGTTCTCCCAGGGGGCATGGAGACCCAGTACTTC
v_call: TRBV14; d_call: NA; clone_size: NA; j_call: TRBJ2-1; cdr3_aa: CASSLMGHNEQFF; cdr3_nt: TGTGCCAGCAGCCTCATGGGCCACAATGAGCAGTTCTTC
v_call: TRBV12-3/TRBV12-4; d_call: NA; clone_size: few; j_call: TRBJ2-6; cdr3_aa: CASSEGRVVSGANVLTF; cdr3_nt: TGTGCCAGCAGTGAGGGCAGAGTGGTTTCTGGGGCCAACGTCCTGACTTTC